The T cell receptor (beta chain) described here comes from a study of T cell responses to AZD1222 COVID-19 vaccine. General study points: Vaccination with two AZD1222 doses was followed by a rise in Spike-specific TCR breadth and depth.

This clone is a singleton in its sample. No antigen is known for it. The assay was immunoSEQ multiplex PCR, and TCRdb's table has in-frame clones only and misses some. The sample includes around 71,000 clones, 80% of them seen just once. Trimming removed 7 bases from V and 3 bases from J; junction bases left unmatched: 7. There are 14 residues in the CDR3. In germline, CDR1 is SGHTA, CDR2 FQGNSA. The sample was peripheral blood, taken 28 days after the second AZD1222 dose. The gene calls are TRBV7-2 and TRBJ2-7; 9 nucleotides agree with TRBD1. The TCR sequence derives from an adult who received the AZD1222 COVID-19 vaccine. DNA for the CDR3: TGTGCCAGCACCCCCGGGACAGGGATCTACGAGCAGTACTTC. This translates into CASTPGTGIYEQYF.